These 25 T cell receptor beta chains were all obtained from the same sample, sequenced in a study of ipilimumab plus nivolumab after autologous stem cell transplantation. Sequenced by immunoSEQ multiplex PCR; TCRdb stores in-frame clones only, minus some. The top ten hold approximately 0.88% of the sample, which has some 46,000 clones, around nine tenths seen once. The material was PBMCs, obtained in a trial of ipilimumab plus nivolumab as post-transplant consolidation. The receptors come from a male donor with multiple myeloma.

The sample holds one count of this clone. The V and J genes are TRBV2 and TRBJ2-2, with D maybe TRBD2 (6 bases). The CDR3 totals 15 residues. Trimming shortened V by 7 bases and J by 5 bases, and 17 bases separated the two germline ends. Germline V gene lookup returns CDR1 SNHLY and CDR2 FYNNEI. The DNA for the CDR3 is TGTGCCAGCATGGCCCCCGGGGGTGAAACCGGGGAGCTGTTTTTT. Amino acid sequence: CASMAPGGETGELFF.

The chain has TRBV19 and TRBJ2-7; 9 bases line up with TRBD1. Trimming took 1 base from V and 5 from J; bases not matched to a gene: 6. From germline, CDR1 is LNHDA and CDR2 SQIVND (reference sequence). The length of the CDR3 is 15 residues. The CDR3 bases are TGTGCCAGTAGTATAGGGGCGGGACAGGGAGACGAGCAGTACTTC. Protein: CASSIGAGQGDEQYF.

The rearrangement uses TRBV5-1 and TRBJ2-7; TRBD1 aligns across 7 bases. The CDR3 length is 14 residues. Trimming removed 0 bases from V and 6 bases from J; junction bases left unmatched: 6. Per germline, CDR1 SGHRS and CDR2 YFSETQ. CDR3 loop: CASSLGQGVGEQYF. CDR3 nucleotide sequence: TGCGCCAGCAGCTTGGGACAGGGAGTGGGCGAGCAGTACTTC. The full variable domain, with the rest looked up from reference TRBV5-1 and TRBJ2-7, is KAGVTQTPRYLIKTRGQQVTLSCSPISGHRSVSWYQQTPGQGLQFLFEYFSETQRNKGNFPGRFSGRQFSNSRSEMNVSTLELGDSALYLCASSLGQGVGEQYFGPGTRLTVT.

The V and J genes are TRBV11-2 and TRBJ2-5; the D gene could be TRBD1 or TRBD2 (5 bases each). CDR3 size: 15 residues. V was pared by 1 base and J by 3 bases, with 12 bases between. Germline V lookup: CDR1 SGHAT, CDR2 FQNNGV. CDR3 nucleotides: TGTGCCAGCAGCTTAGGGGGACGGAAGGAAGAGACCCAGTACTTC. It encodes CASSLGGRKEETQYF. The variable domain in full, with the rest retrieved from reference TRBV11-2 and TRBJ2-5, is EAGVAQSPRYKIIEKRQSVAFWCNPISGHATLYWYQQILGQGPKLLIQFQNNGVVDDSQLPKDRFSAERLKGVDSTLKIQPAKLEDSAVYLCASSLGGRKEETQYFGPGTRLLVL.

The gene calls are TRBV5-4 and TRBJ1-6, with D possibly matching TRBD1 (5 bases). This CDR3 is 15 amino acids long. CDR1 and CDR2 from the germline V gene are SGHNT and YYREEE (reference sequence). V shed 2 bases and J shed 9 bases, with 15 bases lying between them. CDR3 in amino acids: CASSLFSQGGSPLHF. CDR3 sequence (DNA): TGTGCCAGCAGCTTATTTTCTCAGGGAGGTTCACCCCTCCACTTT.

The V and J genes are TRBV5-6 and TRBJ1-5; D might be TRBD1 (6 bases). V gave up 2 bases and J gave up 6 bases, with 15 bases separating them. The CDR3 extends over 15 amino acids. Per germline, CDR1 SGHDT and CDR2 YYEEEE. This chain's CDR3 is CASSFGTGSAQPQHF. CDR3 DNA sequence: TGTGCCAGCAGCTTTGGAACAGGGTCGGCTCAGCCCCAGCATTTT.

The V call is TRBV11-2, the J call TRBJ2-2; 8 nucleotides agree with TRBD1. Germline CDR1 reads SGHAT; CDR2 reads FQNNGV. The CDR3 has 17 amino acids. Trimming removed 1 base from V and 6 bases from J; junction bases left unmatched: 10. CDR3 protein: CASSLALGQGVPGELFF. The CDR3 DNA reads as TGTGCCAGCAGCTTAGCCCTCGGACAGGGTGTGCCCGGGGAGCTGTTTTTT.

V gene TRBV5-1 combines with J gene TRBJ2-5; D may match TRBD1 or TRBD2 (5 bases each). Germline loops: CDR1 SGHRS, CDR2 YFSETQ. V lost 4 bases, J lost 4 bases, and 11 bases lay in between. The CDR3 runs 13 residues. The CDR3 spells CASSHGDGETQYF. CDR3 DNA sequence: TGCGCCAGCAGCCACGGGGACGGAGAGACCCAGTACTTC.

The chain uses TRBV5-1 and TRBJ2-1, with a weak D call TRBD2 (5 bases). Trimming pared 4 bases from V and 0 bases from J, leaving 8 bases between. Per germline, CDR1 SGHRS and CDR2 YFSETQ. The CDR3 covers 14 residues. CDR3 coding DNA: TGCGCCAGCAGCCAAGCGGACTCCTACAATGAGCAGTTCTTC. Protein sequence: CASSQADSYNEQFF.

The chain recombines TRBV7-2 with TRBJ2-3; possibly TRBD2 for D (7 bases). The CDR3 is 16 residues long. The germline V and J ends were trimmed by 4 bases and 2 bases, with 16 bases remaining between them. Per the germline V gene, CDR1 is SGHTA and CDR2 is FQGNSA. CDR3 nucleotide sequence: TGTGCCAGCAGCTCAGAGGGGGGGCGGATCACAGATACGCAGTATTTT. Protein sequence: CASSSEGGRITDTQYF. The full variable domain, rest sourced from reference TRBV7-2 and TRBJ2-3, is GAGVSQSPSNKVTEKGKDVELRCDPISGHTALYWYRQSLGQGLEFLIYFQGNSAPDKSGLPSDRFSAERTGGSVSTLTIQRTQQEDSAVYLCASSSEGGRITDTQYFGPGTRLTVL.

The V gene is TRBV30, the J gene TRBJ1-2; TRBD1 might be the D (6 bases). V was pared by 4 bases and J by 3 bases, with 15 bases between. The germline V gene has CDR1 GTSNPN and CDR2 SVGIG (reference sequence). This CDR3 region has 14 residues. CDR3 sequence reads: CAWKRQASDYGYTF. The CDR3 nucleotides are TGTGCCTGGAAAAGACAGGCTTCGGACTATGGCTACACCTTC.

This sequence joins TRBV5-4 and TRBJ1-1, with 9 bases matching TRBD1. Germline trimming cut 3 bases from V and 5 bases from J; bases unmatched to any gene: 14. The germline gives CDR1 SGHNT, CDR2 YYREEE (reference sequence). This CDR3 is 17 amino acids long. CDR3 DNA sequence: TGTGCCAGCAGCTCCGGGGGGACAGGGCTCCGAGGGACTGAAGCTTTCTTT. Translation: CASSSGGTGLRGTEAFF. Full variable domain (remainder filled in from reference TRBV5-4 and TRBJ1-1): ETGVTQSPTHLIKTRGQQVTLRCSSQSGHNTVSWYQQALGQGPQFIFQYYREEENGRGNFPPRFSGLQFPNYSSELNVNALELDDSALYLCASSSGGTGLRGTEAFFGQGTRLTVV.

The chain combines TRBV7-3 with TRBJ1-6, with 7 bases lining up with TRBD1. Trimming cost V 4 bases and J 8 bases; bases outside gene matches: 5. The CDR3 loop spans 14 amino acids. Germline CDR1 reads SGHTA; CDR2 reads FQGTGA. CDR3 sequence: CASSSTGAYSPLHF. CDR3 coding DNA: TGTGCCAGCAGCTCTACAGGGGCCTATTCACCCCTCCACTTT.

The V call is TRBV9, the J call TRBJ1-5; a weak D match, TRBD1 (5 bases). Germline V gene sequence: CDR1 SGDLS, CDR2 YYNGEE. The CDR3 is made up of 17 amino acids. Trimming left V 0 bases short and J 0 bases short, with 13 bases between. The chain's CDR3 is CASSVGGVHRSNQPQHF. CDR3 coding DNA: TGTGCCAGCAGCGTAGGAGGGGTTCATCGTAGCAATCAGCCCCAGCATTTT.

Here the CDR3 reads CASSPQDTGELFF. CDR3 sequence (DNA): TGTGCCAGCTCACCTCAAGACACCGGGGAGCTGTTTTTT. The gene calls are TRBV18 and TRBJ2-2; D call uncertain. The germline CDR1 and CDR2 sequences are KGHSH and LQKENI. Trimming stripped 3 bases from V and 3 bases from J, with 5 bases between. The CDR3 totals 13 residues.

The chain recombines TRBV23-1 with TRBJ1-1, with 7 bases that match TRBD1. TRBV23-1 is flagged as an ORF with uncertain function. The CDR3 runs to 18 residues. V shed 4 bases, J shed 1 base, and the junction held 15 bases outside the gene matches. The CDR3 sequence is CASSPPRLNRGRNTEAFF. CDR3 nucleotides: TGCGCCAGCAGTCCCCCCCGGTTGAACAGGGGAAGGAACACTGAAGCTTTCTTT.

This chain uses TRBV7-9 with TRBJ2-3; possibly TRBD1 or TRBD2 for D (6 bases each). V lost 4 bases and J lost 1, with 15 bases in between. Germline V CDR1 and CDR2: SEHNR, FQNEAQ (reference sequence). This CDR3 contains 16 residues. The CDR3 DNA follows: TGTGCCAGCAGCTCGACTAGGGGGTCGGGCACAGATACGCAGTATTTT. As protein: CASSSTRGSGTDTQYF.

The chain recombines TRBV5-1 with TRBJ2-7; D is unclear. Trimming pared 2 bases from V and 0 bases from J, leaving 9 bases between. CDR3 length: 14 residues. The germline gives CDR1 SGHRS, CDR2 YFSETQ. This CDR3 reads CASSFEDLSYEQYF. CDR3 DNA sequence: TGCGCCAGCAGCTTTGAGGACCTCTCCTACGAGCAGTACTTC.

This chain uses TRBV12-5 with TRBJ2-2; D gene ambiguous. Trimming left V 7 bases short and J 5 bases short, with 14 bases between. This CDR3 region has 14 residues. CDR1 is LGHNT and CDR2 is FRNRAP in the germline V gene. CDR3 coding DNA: TGTGCTAGTGCCCTAAACGGTGGAACCGGGGAGCTGTTTTTT. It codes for CASALNGGTGELFF.

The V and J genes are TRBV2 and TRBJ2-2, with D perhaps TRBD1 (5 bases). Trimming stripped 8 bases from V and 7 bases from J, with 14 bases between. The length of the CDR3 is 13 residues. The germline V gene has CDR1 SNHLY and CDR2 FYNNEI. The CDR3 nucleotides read TGTGCCAGCGGGCAGGGAACGTTCGGGGAGCTGTTTTTT. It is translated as CASGQGTFGELFF.

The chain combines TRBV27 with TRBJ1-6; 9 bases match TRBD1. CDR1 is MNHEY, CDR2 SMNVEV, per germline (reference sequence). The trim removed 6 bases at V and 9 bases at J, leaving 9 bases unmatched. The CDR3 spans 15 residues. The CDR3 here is CASSTQGAGGSPLHF. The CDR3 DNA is TGTGCCAGCAGCACACAGGGGGCGGGAGGTTCACCCCTCCACTTT.

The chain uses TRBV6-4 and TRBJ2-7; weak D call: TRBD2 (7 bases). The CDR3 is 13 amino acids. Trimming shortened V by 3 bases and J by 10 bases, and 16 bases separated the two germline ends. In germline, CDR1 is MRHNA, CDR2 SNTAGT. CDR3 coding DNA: TGTGCCAGCAGTGAGGGGCGCGGGGGCCCTCAGTACTTC. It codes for CASSEGRGGPQYF.

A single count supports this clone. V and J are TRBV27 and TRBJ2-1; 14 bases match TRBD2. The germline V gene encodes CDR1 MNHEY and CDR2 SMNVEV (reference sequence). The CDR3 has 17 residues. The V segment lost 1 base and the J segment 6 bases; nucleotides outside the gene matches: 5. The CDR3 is CASSLFGGLAGGNEQFF. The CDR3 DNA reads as TGTGCCAGCAGTTTATTTGGCGGACTAGCGGGAGGCAATGAGCAGTTCTTC.

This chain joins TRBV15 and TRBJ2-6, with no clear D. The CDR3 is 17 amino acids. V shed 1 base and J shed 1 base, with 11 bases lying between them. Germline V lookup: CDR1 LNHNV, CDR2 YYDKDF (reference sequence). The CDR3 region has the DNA TGTGCCACCAGCAGAGTGGGTGGAGTTTCTGGGGCCAACGTCCTGACTTTC. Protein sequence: CATSRVGGVSGANVLTF.

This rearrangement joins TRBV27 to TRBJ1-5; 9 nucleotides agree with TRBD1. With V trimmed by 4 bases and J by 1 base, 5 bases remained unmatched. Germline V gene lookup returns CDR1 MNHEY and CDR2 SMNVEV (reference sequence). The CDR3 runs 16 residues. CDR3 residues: CASSWTGVLSNQPQHF. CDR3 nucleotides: TGTGCCAGCAGTTGGACAGGGGTCTTAAGCAATCAGCCCCAGCATTTT.